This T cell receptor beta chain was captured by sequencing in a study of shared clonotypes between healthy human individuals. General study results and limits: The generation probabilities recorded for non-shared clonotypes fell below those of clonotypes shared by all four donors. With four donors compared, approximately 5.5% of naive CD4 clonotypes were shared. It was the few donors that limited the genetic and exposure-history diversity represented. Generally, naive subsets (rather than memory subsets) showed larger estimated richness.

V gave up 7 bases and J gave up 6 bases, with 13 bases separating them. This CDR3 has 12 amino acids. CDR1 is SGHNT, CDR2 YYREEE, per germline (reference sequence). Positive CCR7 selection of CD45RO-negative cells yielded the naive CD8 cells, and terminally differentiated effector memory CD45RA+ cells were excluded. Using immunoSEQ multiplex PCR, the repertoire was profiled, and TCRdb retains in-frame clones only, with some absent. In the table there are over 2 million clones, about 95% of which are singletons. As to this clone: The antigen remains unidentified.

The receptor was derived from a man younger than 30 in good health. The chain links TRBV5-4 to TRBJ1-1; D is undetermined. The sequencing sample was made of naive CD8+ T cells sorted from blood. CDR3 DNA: TGTGCCAGCCGAGACGGGGAATCTGAAGCTTTCTTT. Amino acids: CASRDGESEAFF.